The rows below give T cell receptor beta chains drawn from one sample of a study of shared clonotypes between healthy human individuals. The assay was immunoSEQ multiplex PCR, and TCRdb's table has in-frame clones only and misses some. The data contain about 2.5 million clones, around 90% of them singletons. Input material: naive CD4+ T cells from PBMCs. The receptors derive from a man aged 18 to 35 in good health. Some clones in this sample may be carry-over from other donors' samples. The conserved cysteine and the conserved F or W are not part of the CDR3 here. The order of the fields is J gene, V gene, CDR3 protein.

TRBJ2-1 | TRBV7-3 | ASSLLRSGGRDEQF
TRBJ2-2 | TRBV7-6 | ASSPFVRGANTGELF
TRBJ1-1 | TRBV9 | ASSVVMGGTGAF
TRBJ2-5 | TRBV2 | ASSEAPGRTETQY
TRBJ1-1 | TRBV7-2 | ASSTNQGSTEAF
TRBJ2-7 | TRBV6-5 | ANGGSTTSSYEQY
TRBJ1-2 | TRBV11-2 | ASSPGQGSGYT
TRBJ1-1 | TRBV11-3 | ASSFGGDQNTEAF
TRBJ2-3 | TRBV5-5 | ASRTPSRDTQY
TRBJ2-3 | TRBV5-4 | ASSSGTSGSTDTQY
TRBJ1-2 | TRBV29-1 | SVGTTRDYGYT
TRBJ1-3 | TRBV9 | ASSVRGQVGNTIY
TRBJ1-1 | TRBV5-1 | ASSGTVNTEAF
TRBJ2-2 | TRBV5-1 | ASAPGGANTGELF
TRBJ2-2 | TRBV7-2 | ASSLAATGELF
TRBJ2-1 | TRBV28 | ASSFAGATYNEQF
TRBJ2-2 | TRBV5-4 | ASSSRGRNAGELF
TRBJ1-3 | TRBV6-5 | ASRDKGRGNTIY
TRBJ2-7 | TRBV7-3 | ASSPGLGNEQY
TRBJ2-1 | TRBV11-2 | ASSLLGEANEQF
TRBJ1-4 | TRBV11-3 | ASSRQAVREKLF
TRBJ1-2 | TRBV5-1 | ASSPTGGFNYGYT
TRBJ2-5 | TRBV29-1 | SGGWETQY
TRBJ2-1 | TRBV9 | ASSVASGKYNEQF
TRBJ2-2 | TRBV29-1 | SVGPHRNTGELF
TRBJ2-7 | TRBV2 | ASSEWGYEQY
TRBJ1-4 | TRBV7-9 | ASSPSGAAEKLF
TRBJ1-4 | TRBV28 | ASRTGGVEKLF
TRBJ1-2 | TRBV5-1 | ASTAAGGAGGYT
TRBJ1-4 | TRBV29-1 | SVAKGARGPNEKLF
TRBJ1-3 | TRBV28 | ASSLDYRDHSGNTIY
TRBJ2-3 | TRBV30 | AWSEGGPAGTQY
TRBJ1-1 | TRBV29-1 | SVKNTEAF
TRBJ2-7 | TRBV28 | ATGGPTYEQY
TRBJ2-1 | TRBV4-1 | ASSQDQGSYNEQF
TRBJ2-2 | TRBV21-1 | ASSKAGLADSTGELF
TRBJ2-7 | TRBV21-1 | ASSKQDYEQY
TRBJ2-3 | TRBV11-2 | ASSLVGGTSTDTQY
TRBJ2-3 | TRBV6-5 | ASSRMTSATDTQY
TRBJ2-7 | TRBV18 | ASSPPGRAVVGYEQY
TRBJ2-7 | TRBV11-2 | ASSLGANYEQY
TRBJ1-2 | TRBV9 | ASSARGIPSRGYT
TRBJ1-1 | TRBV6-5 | ASSYSWGGRDTEAF
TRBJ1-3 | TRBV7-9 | ASSPPGQPASGNTIY